This T cell receptor beta chain was documented in a study of blood T cell repertoires in COVID-19 (dated by TCRdb to between 2020 and 2021). Background for the entire study: The collaborator samples originated in the United States, Italy and Spain and spanned the acute and convalescent phases of COVID-19. The prospective study material was composed of cDNA or gDNA derived from T cells, B-cell-depleted T cells, or PBMCs. The dataset comprised deeply sampled blood TCRbeta repertoires from subjects exposed to, actively infected with, or recovered from COVID-19. The repertoires were made available in a free public database intended to serve as a resource for research on the immune response to SARS-CoV-2. Samples came from the ongoing ImmuneRACE study (first 160 participants) plus 1,254 subjects from 6 global collaborators. A de-identified subject ID, COVID-19 status, age in years and sex were almost always included in the sample metadata. Where HLA class I and class II types were available, the types were taken from metadata supplied by the sample provider, not from assay-based typing. The study at large found these results: The amount of clinical and demographic metadata varied by source and participant and was provided uncurated.

Of note for this clone: Its recognized antigen is unknown. The input lacks base qualities; no much larger clone sits a single base away.

Collaborating institutions collected whole blood in K2EDTA tubes following their own protocols. Collaborator samples were shipped for TCRbeta analysis as frozen whole blood, isolated PBMCs, or DNA extracted from either sample type. The CDR3 goes from the cysteine to the phenylalanine over 15 residues. Only the CDR3 part of the read is kept: 45 bases, read in frame from the first base. V is reduced by 4 bases and J by 3 bases, leaving a spacing of 15 bases between them. Per the germline V gene, SGDLS is the CDR1 and YYNGEE is the CDR2. The immunoSEQ Assay, a bias-controlled multiplex PCR, was used to amplify TCRbeta CDR3 regions from genomic DNA. As for the authors' bioinformatics: Within the assay, amplification of reference gene primers was used to estimate how many nucleated cells each sample contained. Sequence reads were collapsed and filtered to measure the absolute abundance of every unique TCRbeta CDR3 rearrangement. Productive Simpson clonality was computed per sample as the square root of Simpson's diversity index over productive rearrangements. TCRdb retrieved this table from immuneACCESS and kept in-frame rearrangements only. Not all clones are present; in checked studies, unresolved V genes account for under half, and no reason is known for the remainder. V and J calls and clone size are as listed in that table; D and trimming were resolved from the DNA. The sample has 100,000 to 150,000 clones on record, 88% of them singletons. Together, the top ten hold approximately 2.3% of the sample.

Recombination linked TRBV9 to TRBJ2-3; the D region possibly corresponds to TRBD1 (6 bases align). This TCR was recovered from a man in his 70s with active COVID-19. The sample was peripheral blood. The CDR3 is CASSPGTLGTDTQYF. The DNA sequence reads TGTGCCAGCAGCCCCGGGACATTAGGGACAGATACGCAGTATTTT.